The 31 T cell receptor beta chains reported below all come from one sample, sequenced in a study of T cells after yellow fever vaccination. TCRdb independently ran MiXCR on the 5' RACE reads; one entry per CDR3 protein. Among about 340,000 distinct CDR3 sequences, 3% to 4.5% were seen once, and the ten largest hold 20% to 30%. This specimen consisted of PBMCs, obtained 5 days after the yellow fever booster vaccination. The receptors shown here come from a man between 18 and 29 years old who received the YFV17D yellow fever vaccine.

This clonotype was seen at least ten times. The chain combines TRBV14 with TRBJ1-6, with TRBD1 matching 7 bases. The V and J ends lost 1 base and 9 bases, in that order; junction bases with no gene match: 9. The CDR3 length is 16 residues. The germline CDR1 and CDR2 sequences are SGHDN and FVKESK. The DNA of the CDR3 is TGTGCCAGCAGCCAAGCCAGGGGGGATTTCGGTTCACCCCTCCACTTT. Translated, it gives CASSQARGDFGSPLHF.

The sample holds many counts of this clonotype. V is TRBV20-1 and J is TRBJ1-1; 7 bases line up with TRBD1. Germline loops: CDR1 DFQATT, CDR2 SNEGSKA (reference sequence). Losses at the gene ends were 3 bases for V and 4 bases for J; bases not matched to a gene: 8. This CDR3 spans 14 amino acids. CDR3 nucleotide sequence: TGCAGTGCTAGGGACAGGAGAGGGGGCACTGAAGCTTTCTTT. Its translation is CSARDRRGGTEAFF.

The rearrangement links TRBV11-2 to TRBJ2-5; tentative D call: TRBD2 (6 bases). The CDR3 totals 16 residues. V was clipped by 5 bases and J by 4 bases, with 20 bases between them. CDR1 is SGHAT and CDR2 is FQNNGV in the germline V gene. This chain's CDR3 is CASSPYSRGKGETQYF. The CDR3 nucleotides read TGTGCCAGCAGCCCCTACTCGCGGGGAAAGGGAGAGACCCAGTACTTC.

This clonotype has only a few counts. The CDR3 is CASSPPELAQETQYF. For the CDR3, the DNA is TGTGCCAGCAGCCCCCCGGAATTAGCACAAGAGACCCAGTACTTC. V usage is TRBV3-1 and J usage is TRBJ2-5, with no clear D. Trimming pared 4 bases from V and 2 bases from J, leaving 14 bases between. Germline V gene sequence: CDR1 LGHDT, CDR2 YNNKEL (reference sequence). This CDR3 is 15 amino acids long.

The chain combines TRBV5-1 with TRBJ2-1; D is possibly TRBD1 (6 bases). This CDR3 has 13 amino acids. The germline V gene encodes CDR1 SGHRS and CDR2 YFSETQ. The V end was cut by 4 bases, the J end by 4 bases, with 9 bases between. The CDR3 protein is CASSPTGYNEQFF. The CDR3 DNA sequence: TGCGCCAGCAGCCCAACAGGGTACAATGAGCAGTTCTTC.

This sequence joins TRBV3-1 and TRBJ1-1, with a tentative D call TRBD1 (5 bases). The CDR3 covers 14 residues. V shed 2 bases and J shed 7 bases, with 14 bases lying between them. The germline CDR1 and CDR2 sequences are LGHDT and YNNKEL (reference sequence). CDR3 sequence reads: CASSQNPGTSEAFF. CDR3 sequence (DNA): TGTGCCAGCAGCCAAAACCCCGGGACCAGTGAAGCTTTCTTT.

This chain joins TRBV7-8 and TRBJ1-5; D might be TRBD1 (5 bases). CDR1 is SGHVS and CDR2 is FQNEAQ in the germline V gene. This CDR3 is 15 amino acids long. Deletions cut 5 bases from V and 4 bases from J, with 15 bases between. CDR3 in DNA: TGTGCCAGCAGCACCTGGGACCGGAAAAATCAGCCCCAGCATTTT. Encoded protein: CASSTWDRKNQPQHF.

This clonotype was picked up many times. J is TRBJ2-7 and V is TRBV6-5, with D perhaps matching TRBD2 (6 bases). Germline assignment: CDR1 MNHEY and CDR2 SVGAGI. Deletions cut 6 bases from V and 6 bases from J, with 15 bases between. The CDR3 extends over 13 amino acids. CDR3 protein: CASRPGSSGEQYV. The CDR3, as DNA: TGTGCCAGCAGGCCCGGGAGTTCGGGCGAGCAGTACGTC.

This clonotype was detected many times. The chain links TRBV4-1 to TRBJ1-1, with 8 bases fitting TRBD1. Germline trimming cut 1 base from V and 5 bases from J; bases unmatched to any gene: 6. Per the germline V gene, CDR1 is MGHRA and CDR2 is YSYEKL. CDR3 size: 15 residues. The CDR3 reads CASSQGQGARTEAFF. DNA of the CDR3: TGCGCCAGCAGCCAAGGGCAGGGGGCGCGAACTGAAGCTTTCTTT.

The V gene is TRBV20-1, the J gene TRBJ2-1; D gene unclear. Germline-derived CDR1 and CDR2 are DFQATT and SNEGSKA (reference sequence). The length of the CDR3 is 10 residues. V was trimmed by 4 bases and J by 6 bases, leaving 4 bases between them. The chain's CDR3 is CSATANEQFF. In DNA form, the CDR3 reads TGCAGTGCTACCGCCAATGAGCAGTTCTTC.

This clonotype was counted at least ten times. This sequence joins TRBV5-1 and TRBJ2-1; TRBD2 agrees at 7 bases. The germline CDR1 and CDR2 sequences are SGHRS and YFSETQ. Trimming took 2 bases from V and 8 from J; bases not matched to a gene: 10. The CDR3 runs to 15 residues. The CDR3 DNA is TGCGCCAGCAGCTTAAGGTTGGGGGGGAAGGATGAGCAGTTCTTC. Translated: CASSLRLGGKDEQFF. The complete variable domain, with remaining parts taken from reference TRBV5-1 and TRBJ2-1, reads KAGVTQTPRYLIKTRGQQVTLSCSPISGHRSVSWYQQTPGQGLQFLFEYFSETQRNKGNFPGRFSGRQFSNSRSEMNVSTLELGDSALYLCASSLRLGGKDEQFFGPGTRLTVL.

This clonotype was recorded at least ten times. The chain joins TRBV19 to TRBJ1-2; D not certain. The length of the CDR3 is 13 residues. The ends were cut back, 7 bases at V and 2 bases at J, with 11 bases in the middle. Germline CDR1 LNHDA, CDR2 SQIVND (reference sequence). CDR3 nucleotides: TGTGCCAGTAAATCCTGGCAGAACTATGGCTACACCTTC. Protein sequence: CASKSWQNYGYTF.

This clonotype was seen only a few times. The chain joins TRBV27 to TRBJ2-1; weak D call: TRBD2 (6 bases). The CDR3 runs 14 residues. Trimming pared 9 bases from V and 1 base from J, leaving 13 bases between. CDR1 MNHEY and CDR2 SMNVEV come from the germline V gene (reference sequence). This CDR3 reads CARRRDSSYNEQFF. For the CDR3, the DNA is TGTGCCAGACGCCGGGACTCATCCTACAATGAGCAGTTCTTC.

In this sample, this clonotype turned up many times. The chain has TRBV2 and TRBJ2-7; 7 bases fit TRBD2. Germline CDR1 reads SNHLY; CDR2 reads FYNNEI. CDR3 length equals 16 residues. The junction had 9 bases not matched to a gene; V was cut back by 4 bases and J by 0 bases. In nucleotides, the CDR3 is TGTGCCAGCAGTGGAGGGGAGGGCACCTCCTCCTACGAGCAGTACTTC. Its translation is CASSGGEGTSSYEQYF.

This clonotype turned up a few times. The V call is TRBV20-1, the J call TRBJ1-1; unclear D gene. Between the trimmed V and J ends, which lost 6 bases and 3 bases, there was a span of 8 bases. Germline loops: CDR1 DFQATT, CDR2 SNEGSKA (reference sequence). The CDR3 length is 11 residues. This chain's CDR3 is CSASIYTEAFF. CDR3 in DNA: TGCAGTGCCAGCATTTACACTGAAGCTTTCTTT.

This clonotype was picked up many times. This chain links TRBV12-3 or TRBV12-4 with TRBJ2-1; 9 bases align to TRBD1. CDR3 length equals 14 residues. With 1 base clipped from V and 7 bases from J, the junction kept 2 bases outside the gene matches. CDR3 sequence: CASSLEGTGNEQFF. In DNA, the CDR3 is TGTGCCAGCAGTTTAGAAGGGACAGGGAATGAGCAGTTCTTC.

The sample holds many counts of this clonotype. V and J are TRBV10-3 and TRBJ2-7; TRBD2 matches at 8 bases. This CDR3 is 17 amino acids long. Germline lookup yields CDR1 ENHRY and CDR2 SYGVKD. The J segment lost 0 bases and the V segment lost 0 bases, leaving 7 bases of the junction unmatched. The CDR3 loop is CAISESWRGVFSYEQYF. The CDR3 nucleotides read TGTGCCATCAGTGAGTCGTGGCGGGGGGTTTTCTCCTACGAGCAGTACTTC.

This clonotype was recorded many times. The genes are TRBV7-3 and TRBJ2-3; 8 bases are shared with TRBD2. CDR1 and CDR2 from the germline V gene are SGHTA and FQGTGA. V dropped 4 bases and J dropped 5; count of bases not matched to a gene: 8. This CDR3 has 15 amino acids. The CDR3 sequence: CASSSSGGPGDTQYF. The CDR3 coding sequence is TGTGCCAGCAGCTCCAGCGGGGGCCCGGGAGATACGCAGTATTTT.

The chain carries TRBV6-2 or TRBV6-3 and TRBJ1-5, with D perhaps matching TRBD1 (5 bases). CDR1 is MNHEY and CDR2 is SVGEGT in the germline V gene. Trimming stripped 2 bases from V and 4 bases from J, with 18 bases between. This CDR3 is 17 amino acids long. CDR3 region: CASSYRRDPLYNQPQHF. Written as DNA, the CDR3 is TGTGCCAGCAGTTACAGGAGGGACCCCTTGTATAATCAGCCCCAGCATTTT.

In regard to this clonotype: Possible read error: a much larger clone is one base away. The chain employs TRBV5-1 and TRBJ2-5; D is uncertain. The V end lost 0 bases, the J end lost 6 bases, and 3 bases lay between the germline ends. Germline assignment: CDR1 SGHRS and CDR2 YFSETQ. This CDR3 contains 11 residues. CDR3 residues: CASSLEQTQYF. CDR3 sequence (DNA): TGCGCCAGCAGCTTGGAACAGACCCAGTACTTC.

The chain employs TRBV7-8 and TRBJ2-1; D is unclear. Germline V CDR1 and CDR2: SGHVS, FQNEAQ. V shed 5 bases and J shed 1 base, with 12 bases lying between them. The CDR3 consists of 15 residues. The CDR3 region is CASSPAWGSYNEQFF. The CDR3 coding sequence is TGTGCCAGCAGCCCAGCGTGGGGTTCCTACAATGAGCAGTTCTTC.

This clonotype was observed many times. V is TRBV5-1 and J is TRBJ2-5, with D unclear. V lost 1 base, J lost 3 bases, and 7 bases lay in between. The CDR3 has 13 residues. CDR1 and CDR2 (germline): SGHRS, YFSETQ. As DNA, the CDR3 is TGCGCCAGCAGCTTGCGGGCTAAAGAGACCCAGTACTTC. Its protein product is CASSLRAKETQYF.

This clonotype was seen repeatedly, ten times or more. This chain connects TRBV20-1 to TRBJ2-3; TRBD2 might be the D (6 bases). CDR1 and CDR2 from the germline V gene are DFQATT and SNEGSKA (reference sequence). Trimming stripped 0 bases from V and 4 bases from J, with 17 bases between. This CDR3 contains 16 residues. The chain's CDR3 is CSARDPTSYIPDTQYF. Here the CDR3 DNA reads TGCAGTGCTAGAGATCCGACTAGTTATATCCCAGATACGCAGTATTTT.

This clonotype was seen more than once but under ten times. The CDR3 DNA reads as TGTGCCTGGAGTCCTCACCCCTACGAGCAGTACTTC. As protein: CAWSPHPYEQYF. The V and J genes are TRBV30 and TRBJ2-7; D is uncertain. The CDR3 runs 12 residues. In germline, CDR1 is GTSNPN, CDR2 SVGIG (reference sequence). V lost 2 bases and J 2 bases, leaving 7 bases between the germline ends. The full variable domain, completed using reference TRBV30 and TRBJ2-7, is SQTIHQWPATLVQPVGSPLSLECTVEGTSNPNLYWYRQAAGRGLQLLFYSVGIGQISSEVPQNLSASRPQDRQFILSSKKLLLSDSGFYLCAWSPHPYEQYFGPGTRLTVT.

This clonotype was picked up one time. V and J are TRBV7-9 and TRBJ1-5; 8 bases are shared with TRBD1. Germline assignment: CDR1 SEHNR and CDR2 FQNEAQ (reference sequence). Trimming cost V 5 bases and J 7 bases; bases outside gene matches: 4. The CDR3 length is 13 residues. The CDR3 sequence is CASSSQGAQPQHF. The CDR3, as DNA: TGTGCCAGCAGCAGCCAGGGGGCCCAGCCCCAGCATTTT.

The sample holds a few counts of this clonotype. The chain combines TRBV9 with TRBJ2-2; 9 positions agree with TRBD1. V dropped 2 bases and J dropped 11; count of bases not matched to a gene: 1. The CDR3 extends over 12 amino acids. Germline CDR1 and CDR2: SGDLS and YYNGEE. In nucleotides, the CDR3 is TGTGCCAGCAGCGTGGACAGGGGAGAGCTGTTTTTT. Translation: CASSVDRGELFF. Full variable domain (rest looked up from reference TRBV9 and TRBJ2-2): DSGVTQTPKHLITATGQRVTLRCSPRSGDLSVYWYQQSLDQGLQFLIQYYNGEERAKGNILERFSAQQFPDLHSELNLSSLELGDSALYFCASSVDRGELFFGEGSRLTVL.

This clonotype was recorded a few times. The chain couples TRBV7-8 to TRBJ1-6, with no clear D. The CDR3 totals 12 residues. CDR1 is SGHVS, CDR2 FQNEAQ, per germline. V was trimmed by 3 bases and J by 7 bases, leaving 4 bases between them. The CDR3 sequence is CASSFRNSPLHF. CDR3 sequence (DNA): TGTGCCAGCAGCTTCAGGAATTCACCCCTCCACTTT. The variable domain in full, with the rest retrieved from reference TRBV7-8 and TRBJ1-6, is GAGVSQSPRYKVAKRGQDVALRCDPISGHVSLFWYQQALGQGPEFLTYFQNEAQLDKSGLPSDRFFAERPEGSVSTLKIQRTQQEDSAVYLCASSFRNSPLHFGNGTRLTVT.

The chain uses TRBV6-2 or TRBV6-3 and TRBJ2-7; 8 bases match TRBD1. V was pared by 5 bases and J by 6 bases, with 3 bases of the junction left unmatched. The CDR3 consists of 12 residues. CDR1 is MNHEY, CDR2 SVGEGT, per germline. The CDR3 region is CASSRQGIEQYF. For the CDR3, the DNA is TGTGCCAGCAGTCGACAGGGGATCGAGCAGTACTTC.

This clonotype has more than one count but fewer than ten. The CDR3 DNA is TGCGCCAGCAGCCAAGATGGTAGGAGTGCAACTAATGAAAAACTGTTTTTT. This codes for CASSQDGRSATNEKLFF. The chain joins TRBV4-1 to TRBJ1-4; D remains unclear. V lost 0 bases, J lost 0 bases, and 11 bases lay in between. From germline, CDR1 is MGHRA and CDR2 YSYEKL. The CDR3 is 17 amino acids.

The chain is built from TRBV20-1 and TRBJ2-1, with D tentatively TRBD1 (6 bases). The CDR3 contains 13 residues. Germline CDR1 and CDR2: DFQATT and SNEGSKA (reference sequence). Deletions cut 2 bases from V and 10 bases from J, with 15 bases between. The CDR3 is CSARPHTGYEQFF. The CDR3 DNA reads as TGCAGTGCTAGACCCCACACAGGGTACGAGCAGTTCTTC.

J is TRBJ1-3 and V is TRBV9; D gene ambiguous. Trimming removed 4 bases at V and 3 bases at J, with 8 bases between. Germline CDR1 and CDR2: SGDLS and YYNGEE. The CDR3 covers 13 residues. The CDR3 region has the DNA TGTGCCAGCAGCCCCTATATTGGAAACACCATATATTTT. Translation: CASSPYIGNTIYF.